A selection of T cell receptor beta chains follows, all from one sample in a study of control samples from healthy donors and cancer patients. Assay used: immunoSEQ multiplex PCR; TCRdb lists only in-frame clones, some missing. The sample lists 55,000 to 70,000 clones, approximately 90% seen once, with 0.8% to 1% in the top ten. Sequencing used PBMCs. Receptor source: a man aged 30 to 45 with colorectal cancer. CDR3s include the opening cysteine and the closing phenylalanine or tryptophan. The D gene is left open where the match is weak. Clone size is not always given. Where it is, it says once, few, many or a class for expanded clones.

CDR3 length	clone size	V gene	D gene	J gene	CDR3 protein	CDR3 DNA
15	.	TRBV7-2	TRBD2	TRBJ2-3	CASSYIAGSTDTQYF	TGTGCCAGCAGCTATATAGCGGGGAGCACAGATACGCAGTATTTT
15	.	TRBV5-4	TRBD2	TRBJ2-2	CASSPTGGGAGELFF	TGTGCCAGCAGCCCAACTGGCGGGGGGGCCGGGGAGCTGTTTTTT
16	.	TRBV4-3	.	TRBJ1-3	CASSQVSGSGGNTIYF	TGCGCCAGCAGCCAAGTTTCGGGGTCGGGAGGAAACACCATATATTTT
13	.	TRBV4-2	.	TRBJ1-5	CASSQEGGQPQHF	TGTGCCAGCAGCCAAGAGGGAGGACAGCCCCAGCATTTT
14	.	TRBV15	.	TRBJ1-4	CATIQSGTNEKLFF	TGTGCCACCATCCAATCTGGGACTAATGAAAAACTGTTTTTT
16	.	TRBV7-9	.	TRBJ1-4	CASSLRGAPTNEKLFF	TGTGCCAGCAGCTTAAGGGGGGCGCCGACTAATGAAAAACTGTTTTTT
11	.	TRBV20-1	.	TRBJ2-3	CSARSGDVRNF	TGCAGTGCTAGATCTGGGGACGTTAGGAATTTT
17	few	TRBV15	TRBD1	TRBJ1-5	CATSRDLSGTGYQPQHF	TGTGCCACCAGCAGAGATTTAAGCGGGACAGGGTACCAGCCCCAGCATTTT
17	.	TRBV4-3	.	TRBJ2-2	CASSQGAVGGRTGELFF	TGCGCCAGCAGCCAAGGAGCGGTTGGGGGCCGAACCGGGGAGCTGTTTTTT
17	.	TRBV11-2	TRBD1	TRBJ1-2	CASSSYRDRGVYYGYTF	TGTGCCAGCAGCTCTTACCGGGACAGGGGGGTTTACTATGGCTACACCTTC
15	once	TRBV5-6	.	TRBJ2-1	CASSLVPSGHNEQFF	TGTGCCAGCAGCTTGGTTCCTTCAGGGCACAATGAGCAGTTCTTC
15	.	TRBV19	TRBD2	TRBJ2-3	CASSETSGSTDTQYF	TGTGCCAGTAGTGAGACTAGCGGTTCTACAGATACGCAGTATTTT
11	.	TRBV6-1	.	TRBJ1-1	CASSEWTEAFF	TGTGCCAGCAGTGAATGGACTGAAGCTTTCTTT
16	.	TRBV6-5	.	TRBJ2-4	CASSYSNPDRVSIQYF	TGTGCCAGCAGTTACTCGAATCCGGACAGAGTTAGCATTCAGTACTTC
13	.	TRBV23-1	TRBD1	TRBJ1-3	CASRRTGRNTIYF	TGCGCCAGCAGACGGACAGGGAGGAACACCATATATTTT
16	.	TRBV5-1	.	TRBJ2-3	CASSLGGSGRTDTQYF	TGCGCCAGCAGCTTGGGCGGGTCGGGGCGCACAGATACGCAGTATTTT
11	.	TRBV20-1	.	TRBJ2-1	CSARDGSEQFF	TGCAGTGCTAGAGATGGGAGTGAGCAGTTCTTC
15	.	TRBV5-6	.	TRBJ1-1	CASSLYAVSSTEAFF	TGTGCCAGCAGCTTGTATGCGGTGTCGAGCACTGAAGCTTTCTTT
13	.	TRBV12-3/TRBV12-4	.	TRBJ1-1	CASSRGPNTEAFF	TGTGCCAGCAGCCGAGGCCCAAACACTGAAGCTTTCTTT
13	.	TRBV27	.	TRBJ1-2	CASSLGGVSGYTF	TGTGCCAGCTCCCTGGGGGGGGTGAGCGGCTACACCTTC
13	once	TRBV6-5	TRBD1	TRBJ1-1	CASSSHRGAEAFF	TGTGCCAGCAGTTCTCACAGGGGAGCTGAAGCTTTCTTT
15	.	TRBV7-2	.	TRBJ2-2	CASSFMGEGSGELFF	TGTGCCAGCAGCTTTATGGGGGAAGGGTCCGGGGAGCTGTTTTTT
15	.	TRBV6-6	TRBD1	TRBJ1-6	CASSRDRGKDSPLHF	TGTGCCAGCAGTCGGGACAGGGGAAAAGATTCACCCCTCCACTTT
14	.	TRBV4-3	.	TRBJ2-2	CASSQDGGAGELFF	TGCGCCAGCAGCCAAGATGGTGGGGCCGGGGAGCTGTTTTTT
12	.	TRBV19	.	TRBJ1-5	CASTFSNQPQHF	TGTGCCAGTACGTTTAGCAATCAGCCCCAGCATTTT
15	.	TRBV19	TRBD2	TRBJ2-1	CASSSRTSSYNEQFF	TGTGCCAGTAGTTCCCGGACTAGCTCCTACAATGAGCAGTTCTTC
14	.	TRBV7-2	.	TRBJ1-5	CASSADPGDQPQHF	TGTGCCAGCAGCGCCGACCCAGGGGATCAGCCCCAGCATTTT
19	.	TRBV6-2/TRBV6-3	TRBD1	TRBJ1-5	CASSYSISDRDLFNQPQHF	TGTGCCAGCAGTTACTCTATTTCGGACAGGGATCTGTTCAATCAGCCCCAGCATTTT
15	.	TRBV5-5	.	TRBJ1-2	CASSSAGTPNYGYTF	TGTGCCAGCAGCTCCGCAGGGACCCCTAACTATGGCTACACCTTC
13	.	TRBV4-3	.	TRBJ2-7	CASSQAPRYEQYF	TGCGCCAGCAGCCAAGCCCCTCGCTACGAGCAGTACTTC
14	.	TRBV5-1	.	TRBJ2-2	CASSQVRSTGELFF	TGCGCCAGCAGCCAGGTCCGGTCCACCGGGGAGCTGTTTTTT
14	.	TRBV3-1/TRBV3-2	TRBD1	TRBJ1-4	CASSQGGTEEKLFF	TGTGCCAGCAGCCAAGGCGGGACAGAGGAAAAACTGTTTTTT